In its sample, the clone carrying this T cell receptor (beta chain) was seen a few times. The sample originates from a study of T-cell reconstitution after alpha-beta-depleted transplantation in children. Preparation of the TCRbeta library used unique molecular identifiers. MiXCR, applied by TCRdb to the PCR reads, yields one record per CDR3 protein. The table shows 700,000 to 950,000 distinct CDR3 sequences, with 16% occurring only once. Unmatched junction bases numbered 5, after V lost 1 base and J lost 5 bases. The CDR3 extends over 15 amino acids. Germline V gene data show CDR1 as SNHLY and CDR2 as FYNNEI.

The receptor was derived from a male patient younger than 18 who had a stem cell transplant for acute lymphoblastic leukemia, so the T cells may come from the graft donor. Sequenced material: PBMCs, mostly from graft donor cells, taken 360 days after TCRalphabeta/CD19-depleted stem cell transplant. V and J are TRBV2 and TRBJ2-1, with 7 bases matching TRBD1. The CDR3: CASSEEQGMNNEQFF. The CDR3 coding sequence is TGTGCCAGCAGTGAAGAACAGGGGATGAACAATGAGCAGTTCTTC.